These 32 T cell receptor beta chains came from one sample sequenced in a study of T cells in localized non-small cell lung cancer. Using immunoSEQ multiplex PCR, the repertoire was profiled, and TCRdb retains in-frame clones only, with some absent. This table holds roughly 4,000 clones, 33% found once. This specimen consisted of normal lung tissue next to the tumor, obtained before any cancer treatment. Receptors originate from a woman aged 40-75 years with stage I lung adenocarcinoma.

This clone was picked up one time. The chain carries TRBV19 and TRBJ2-7; 8 positions match TRBD2. This CDR3 is built from 15 residues. Germline CDR1 is LNHDA and CDR2 is SQIVND (reference sequence). V lost 7 bases to trimming and J lost 0 bases; unmatched junction nucleotides: 8. This CDR3 reads CASTNRGGSSYEQYF. CDR3 bases: TGTGCCAGTACCAATCGCGGGGGGAGCTCCTACGAGCAGTACTTC.

The rearrangement uses TRBV12-5 and TRBJ1-2; 7 nucleotides agree with TRBD1. CDR3 size: 15 residues. Per germline, CDR1 LGHNT and CDR2 FRNRAP. V gave up 5 bases and J gave up 5 bases; unmatched junction bases: 11. CDR3 nucleotides: TGTGCTAGTGGTCCTTCGAGAGGGACAGCGTATGGCTACACCTTC. Its translation is CASGPSRGTAYGYTF.

The table lists this clone with a few counts. The V call is TRBV18, the J call TRBJ2-1; 13 nucleotides agree with TRBD2. The J segment lost 4 bases and the V segment lost 2 bases, leaving 2 bases of the junction unmatched. The CDR3 contains 16 residues. Germline V gene data show CDR1 as KGHSH and CDR2 as LQKENI. The DNA for the CDR3 is TGTGCCAGCTCACCAACTAGCGGGAGGGAGTACAATGAGCAGTTCTTC. Its protein is CASSPTSGREYNEQFF.

V gene TRBV6-8 combines with J gene TRBJ2-5, with 9 bases that match TRBD1. This CDR3 spans 13 amino acids. Looked up from germline, CDR1 is MNHGY and CDR2 is SAAAGT. V shed 6 bases, J shed 5 bases, and the junction held 4 bases outside the gene matches. The CDR3 loop reads CASRQGARETQYF. Here the CDR3 DNA reads TGTGCCAGCAGACAGGGGGCGCGGGAGACCCAGTACTTC.

This clone was detected only a few times. This chain links TRBV18 with TRBJ2-7; 12 nucleotides agree with TRBD1. CDR1 KGHSH and CDR2 LQKENI come from the germline V gene. Trimming at V came to 2 bases and at J to 7 bases, leaving 6 bases not matched to a gene. This CDR3 has 15 residues. This chain's CDR3 is CASSPSGQGANEQYF. CDR3 sequence (DNA): TGTGCCAGCTCACCATCGGGACAGGGGGCAAATGAGCAGTACTTC.

The genes are TRBV9 and TRBJ1-3, with D unclear. Germline lookup yields CDR1 SGDLS and CDR2 YYNGEE. The CDR3 totals 13 residues. The germline V and J ends were trimmed by 5 bases and 3 bases, with 9 bases remaining between them. CDR3 sequence reads: CASSYKFGNTIYF. The CDR3 DNA is TGTGCCAGCAGTTACAAATTTGGAAACACCATATATTTT.

The table lists this clone with a few counts. The rearrangement links TRBV6-8 to TRBJ2-7; 12 bases agree with TRBD1. This CDR3 comprises 15 residues. The germline V gene has CDR1 MNHGY and CDR2 SAAAGT. J lost 1 base, V lost 6 bases, and 4 bases had no gene match. The CDR3: CASREGQGASYEQYF. The CDR3 coding sequence is TGTGCCAGCAGGGAGGGACAGGGGGCTTCCTACGAGCAGTACTTC.

In nucleotides, the CDR3 is TGCAGCGTCCCCGGGACAGGGTGGAATGAGCAGTTCTTC. Translation gives CSVPGTGWNEQFF. This chain joins TRBV29-1 and TRBJ2-1; 9 nucleotides agree with TRBD1. Per the germline V gene, CDR1 is SQVTM and CDR2 is ANQGSEA. V was clipped by 6 bases and J by 7 bases; unmatched bases: 7. CDR3 length: 13 amino acids.

This clone was seen only a few times. The chain couples TRBV19 to TRBJ2-1; the D call may be TRBD1 or TRBD2 (6 bases each). Germline V gives CDR1 LNHDA, CDR2 SQIVND (reference sequence). V was trimmed by 6 bases and J by 9 bases, leaving 30 bases between them. CDR3 length equals 18 residues. CDR3 amino acids: CASSPGVRASASAGEQFF. In DNA form, the CDR3 reads TGTGCCAGTAGCCCAGGGGTTCGCGCTAGCGCGTCGGCGGGTGAGCAGTTCTTC.

This rearrangement joins TRBV30 to TRBJ1-2; D is ambiguous. With 7 bases removed from V and 0 bases from J, the gap between germline ends came to 15 bases. This CDR3 comprises 14 residues. The germline V gene has CDR1 GTSNPN and CDR2 SVGIG (reference sequence). Written as DNA, the CDR3 is TGTGCCTTGATGGAGGAAGGGCCTAACTATGGCTACACCTTC. Its translation: CALMEEGPNYGYTF. The whole variable domain, filled in from reference TRBV30 and TRBJ1-2, reads SQTIHQWPATLVQPVGSPLSLECTVEGTSNPNLYWYRQAAGRGLQLLFYSVGIGQISSEVPQNLSASRPQDRQFILSSKKLLLSDSGFYLCALMEEGPNYGYTFGSGTRLTVV.

This chain connects TRBV15 to TRBJ2-5; 8 bases are shared with TRBD1. Per germline, CDR1 LNHNV and CDR2 YYDKDF (reference sequence). The length of the CDR3 is 15 residues. The V and J ends lost 1 base and 4 bases, in that order; junction bases with no gene match: 5. CDR3 amino acids: CATSRATGGGETQYF. Written as DNA, the CDR3 is TGTGCCACCAGCAGAGCTACAGGGGGAGGAGAGACCCAGTACTTC.

This clone was picked up a small number of times. V gene TRBV11-3 combines with J gene TRBJ2-1; 13 bases fit TRBD2. This CDR3 spans 19 amino acids. The V gene's germline CDR1 is SGHNT and CDR2 YENEEA. V gave up 4 bases and J gave up 10 bases; unmatched junction bases: 19. The CDR3 spells CASSSHLAGRLAGGSEQFF. The CDR3 DNA follows: TGTGCCAGCAGCTCCCACCTTGCGGGCCGACTAGCGGGAGGCAGCGAGCAGTTCTTC.

The chain recombines TRBV6-8 with TRBJ2-2, with 10 bases matching TRBD1. The V and J ends lost 10 bases and 4 bases, in that order; junction bases with no gene match: 12. This CDR3 comprises 16 residues. CDR1 is MNHGY and CDR2 is SAAAGT in the germline V gene. CDR3 in amino acids: CATKPPGQGFTGELFF. In nucleotides, the CDR3 is TGTGCCACAAAACCACCGGGACAGGGGTTCACCGGGGAGCTGTTTTTT.

The chain combines TRBV30 with TRBJ1-3, with D perhaps TRBD1 (5 bases). Germline loops: CDR1 GTSNPN, CDR2 SVGIG (reference sequence). The V end lost 0 bases, the J end lost 2 bases, and 11 bases lay between the germline ends. This CDR3 has 15 amino acids. The CDR3 region is CAWSVLGRAGNTIYF. In DNA, the CDR3 is TGTGCCTGGAGTGTACTCGGCAGGGCTGGAAACACCATATATTTT. Full variable domain (remainder filled in from reference TRBV30 and TRBJ1-3): SQTIHQWPATLVQPVGSPLSLECTVEGTSNPNLYWYRQAAGRGLQLLFYSVGIGQISSEVPQNLSASRPQDRQFILSSKKLLLSDSGFYLCAWSVLGRAGNTIYFGEGSWLTVV.

This sequence joins TRBV30 and TRBJ1-4; 10 bases map to TRBD1. CDR1 and CDR2 from the germline V gene are GTSNPN and SVGIG (reference sequence). With 3 bases clipped from V and 8 bases from J, the junction kept 9 bases outside the gene matches. This CDR3 is built from 15 residues. CDR3: CAWRAMGQGWEKLFF. CDR3 bases: TGTGCCTGGAGAGCCATGGGACAGGGGTGGGAAAAACTGTTTTTT.

This clone was seen a handful of times. Mismatch with germline at one junction end may stem from a read error. This chain uses TRBV2 with TRBJ1-2, with D possibly matching TRBD1 (6 bases). The CDR3 is made up of 13 amino acids. Germline V gene sequence: CDR1 SNHLY, CDR2 FYNNEI. CDR3 residues: CASREGAQGGYTF. CDR3 bases: TGTGCCAGCAGAGAAGGGGCGCAGGGGGGCTACACCTTC.

The rearrangement uses TRBV5-1 and TRBJ2-1, with 9 bases identical to TRBD1. The CDR3 contains 14 residues. V dropped 7 bases and J dropped 2; count of bases not matched to a gene: 4. The germline V gene encodes CDR1 SGHRS and CDR2 YFSETQ. The CDR3 DNA is TGCGCCAGCTCCCGGGACAGGGCCTACAATGAGCAGTTCTTC. It is translated as CASSRDRAYNEQFF.

The chain employs TRBV28 and TRBJ2-7; 8 nucleotides match TRBD2. CDR3 length equals 15 residues. Germline CDR1 reads MDHEN; CDR2 reads SYDVKM. The trim removed 6 bases at V and 0 bases at J, leaving 7 bases unmatched. The CDR3 bases are TGTGCCAGCAGCCGGGGGGGGAGTACCTCCTACGAGCAGTACTTC. Protein product: CASSRGGSTSYEQYF.

This clone was observed a handful of times. This rearrangement joins TRBV6-8 to TRBJ1-6, with TRBD1 as a possible D gene (5 bases). CDR3 length equals 16 residues. V lost 10 bases to trimming and J lost 7 bases, with 23 bases between them. Germline values: CDR1 MNHGY, CDR2 SAAAGT. The CDR3 here is CAINHDTGGTNSPLHF. The DNA for the CDR3 is TGTGCCATCAATCACGACACAGGAGGGACGAATTCACCCCTCCACTTT.

The rearrangement uses TRBV23-1 and TRBJ2-1; D may be TRBD2 (6 bases). TRBV23-1 is filed as an ORF, its function uncertain. The CDR3 consists of 17 residues. Trimming pared 6 bases from V and 4 bases from J, leaving 22 bases between. Here the CDR3 reads CASSQLPPGALYNEQFF. CDR3 bases: TGCGCCAGCAGCCAACTCCCACCGGGAGCCTTATACAATGAGCAGTTCTTC.

The sample holds a few counts of this clone. This chain connects TRBV30 to TRBJ1-2; tentatively, D is TRBD1 (5 bases). The germline gives CDR1 GTSNPN, CDR2 SVGIG (reference sequence). V was trimmed by 8 bases and J by 6 bases, leaving 25 bases between them. The CDR3 length is 15 residues. The CDR3 region has the DNA TGTGCCCGGACACCGGGATTAAACCTAGAGGATGGCTACACCTTC. It encodes CARTPGLNLEDGYTF. Drawing the rest from reference TRBV30 and TRBJ1-2, the complete variable domain is SQTIHQWPATLVQPVGSPLSLECTVEGTSNPNLYWYRQAAGRGLQLLFYSVGIGQISSEVPQNLSASRPQDRQFILSSKKLLLSDSGFYLCARTPGLNLEDGYTFGSGTRLTVV.

The rearrangement joins TRBV6-8 to TRBJ2-7, with 14 positions matching TRBD2. The CDR3 sequence is 17 residues long. Germline V lookup: CDR1 MNHGY, CDR2 SAAAGT. Losses at the gene ends were 5 bases for V and 6 bases for J; bases not matched to a gene: 12. The CDR3 loop is CASSPGTSGSTQREQYF. The CDR3 DNA sequence: TGTGCCAGCAGTCCTGGGACTAGCGGGAGTACCCAGCGCGAGCAGTACTTC.

This chain uses TRBV23-1 with TRBJ1-1; TRBD1 is a possible D gene (5 bases). TRBV23-1 is assigned to the ORF class and has an uncertain function. The ends were cut back, 10 bases at V and 3 bases at J, with 15 bases in the middle. The CDR3 spans 13 residues. CDR3: CATKTGTYTEAFF. The CDR3 DNA is TGCGCCACCAAAACAGGAACTTACACTGAAGCTTTCTTT.

This clone was detected a few times. V is TRBV28 and J is TRBJ2-1; no firm D call. CDR1 is MDHEN and CDR2 is SYDVKM in the germline V gene. Trimming removed 2 bases from V and 0 bases from J, with 8 bases in between. CDR3 length: 15 amino acids. CDR3 nucleotide sequence: TGTGCCAGCAGTTTACTCGCGAGCTCCTACAATGAGCAGTTCTTC. Protein: CASSLLASSYNEQFF.

This clone has only a few counts. The chain is built from TRBV7-7 and TRBJ1-5, with no clear D. V lost 5 bases to trimming and J lost 7 bases, with 15 bases between them. CDR1 is SSHAT, CDR2 FNYEAQ, per germline (reference sequence). CDR3 length equals 14 residues. The CDR3 DNA sequence: TGTGCCAGCAGCCGGATCACCTCGCGGCAGCCCCAGCATTTT. Its translation is CASSRITSRQPQHF.

V and J are TRBV11-3 and TRBJ1-1, with a weak D call TRBD1 (5 bases). The CDR3 covers 14 residues. Trimming removed 1 base at V and 11 bases at J, with 17 bases between. Germline V lookup: CDR1 SGHNT, CDR2 YENEEA. DNA of the CDR3: TGTGCCAGCAGCTTAGGGGACCCCTGGAATGGGGCTTTCTTT. Its protein is CASSLGDPWNGAFF.

The genes are TRBV19 and TRBJ1-1; D is possibly TRBD1 (5 bases). Between the trimmed V and J ends, which lost 6 bases and 10 bases, there was a span of 15 bases. The CDR3 extends over 12 amino acids. Germline V lookup: CDR1 LNHDA, CDR2 SQIVND (reference sequence). For the CDR3, the DNA is TGTGCCAGTAGGGTGGTGTCGGGGGGAGCTTTCTTT. Translated: CASRVVSGGAFF.

V and J are TRBV1 and TRBJ2-1; TRBD2, the table's D call, was not compared with the DNA. TRBV1 is an annotated pseudogene. The length of the CDR3 is 19 residues. The DNA of the CDR3 is TGCACCAGCAGCCAAGACAAGGGACTAGCGGAGAAGCAGGGGAATGAGCAGTTCTTC. This translates into CTSSQDKGLAEKQGNEQFF.

This clone came up a few times. V usage is TRBV2 and J usage is TRBJ2-7; 8 bases align to TRBD1. V shed 6 bases, J shed 6 bases, and the junction held 10 bases outside the gene matches. The CDR3 consists of 14 residues. CDR1 and CDR2 (germline): SNHLY, FYNNEI. The CDR3 region is CASSPRDRPPEQYF. CDR3 in DNA: TGTGCCAGCAGCCCCCGGGACAGGCCTCCCGAGCAGTACTTC. Supplemented by reference TRBV2 and TRBJ2-7, the full variable domain reads EPEVTQTPSHQVTQMGQEVILRCVPISNHLYFYWYRQILGQKVEFLVSFYNNEISEKSEIFDDQFSVERPDGSNFTLKIRSTKLEDSAMYFCASSPRDRPPEQYFGPGTRLTVT.

This clone has a handful of counts. The rearrangement uses TRBV6-1 and TRBJ2-5, with TRBD2 identical over 11 bases. Looked up from germline, CDR1 is MNHNS and CDR2 is SASEGT. After removal of 1 base from V and 5 bases from J, the junction contained 0 bases not matched to a gene. The CDR3 is 14 residues long. CDR3 loop: CASSEGTSGETQYF. The CDR3 DNA reads TGTGCCAGCAGTGAAGGGACTAGCGGGGAGACCCAGTACTTC.

This clone showed up just once. J is TRBJ1-5 and V is TRBV19; D is perhaps TRBD1 (6 bases). With 4 bases removed from V and 6 bases from J, the gap between germline ends came to 16 bases. The germline V gene has CDR1 LNHDA and CDR2 SQIVND (reference sequence). This CDR3 is built from 15 residues. CDR3 in DNA: TGTGCCAGTAGTACCCGGGACACCCGCGGTCAGCCCCAGCATTTT. Its protein product is CASSTRDTRGQPQHF.

The J gene is TRBJ1-6, the V gene TRBV6-8; D remains unclear. Looked up from germline, CDR1 is MNHGY and CDR2 is SAAAGT. This CDR3 is built from 14 residues. V was cut by 7 bases and J by 10 bases, with 17 bases left in between. The CDR3 coding sequence is TGTGCCAGCACCCCGGTGGGAGAGGCATCACCCCTCCACTTT. Translation: CASTPVGEASPLHF.